Listed here are 5 T cell receptor beta chains from one sample, sequenced in a study of blood T cell repertoires in COVID-19. Sequencing was performed with immunoSEQ multiplex PCR; in TCRdb, only in-frame clones are kept and a portion is missing. The table has about 160,000 clones, just over 90% seen once. The sequenced material came from peripheral blood. These receptors were obtained from a man between 18 and 35 years old with acute or convalescent COVID-19.

In regard to this clone: This CDR3 is also generated by other DNA sequences in the sample. This chain joins TRBV5-1 and TRBJ2-5; 10 bases are a match to TRBD1. CDR3 length equals 17 residues. J gave up 1 base and V 1 base, and 7 bases lay outside the gene matches. The germline V gene encodes CDR1 SGHRS and CDR2 YFSETQ. The CDR3 region is CASSLLPGQGLQETQYF. The CDR3 nucleotides read TGCGCCAGCAGCTTGCTTCCGGGACAGGGGCTCCAAGAGACCCAGTACTTC.

This rearrangement joins TRBV24-1 to TRBJ2-7; D gene ambiguous. The CDR3 is made up of 14 amino acids. Trimming removed 4 bases from V and 2 bases from J, with 11 bases in between. Germline V CDR1 and CDR2: KGHDR, SFDVKD. The CDR3 coding sequence is TGTGCCACCAGTGACAGAAATCCCGCCTACGAGCAGTACTTC. It codes for CATSDRNPAYEQYF.

The CDR3 DNA follows: TGTGCCACCAGTGCTGGAAAAACAGGGGACACAGATACGCAGTATTTT. This gives the protein CATSAGKTGDTDTQYF. The chain recombines TRBV24-1 with TRBJ2-3; TRBD1 matches 7 bases. V lost 5 bases and J lost 2; bases outside the gene matches: 9. The CDR3 is made up of 16 amino acids. Germline CDR1 and CDR2: KGHDR and SFDVKD.

This clone was counted once. The chain recombines TRBV23-1 with TRBJ2-1; 8 nucleotides align to TRBD1. TRBV23-1 qualifies as an ORF whose function is uncertain. V was pared by 2 bases and J by 0 bases, with 0 bases of the junction left unmatched. This CDR3 spans 15 amino acids. The chain's CDR3 is CASSQGQGSYNEQFF. In DNA, the CDR3 is TGCGCCAGCAGTCAAGGACAGGGCTCCTACAATGAGCAGTTCTTC.

This rearrangement joins TRBV19 to TRBJ2-3; the match to TRBD1 covers 7 bases. The CDR3 spans 14 residues. Germline values: CDR1 LNHDA, CDR2 SQIVND (reference sequence). V lost 3 bases to trimming and J lost 8 bases; unmatched junction nucleotides: 8. CDR3 residues: CASSMSTGEGTQYF. CDR3 bases: TGTGCCAGTAGTATGTCAACAGGGGAAGGTACGCAGTATTTT.